Below, 11 T cell receptor beta chains from the same sample are listed, as sequenced in a study of regulatory T cells in long-lasting Graves disease (dated by TCRdb to about 2021). Library preparation used multiplex PCR. TCRdb shows the sequencer as Illumina HiSeq 4000. CDR3 regions were amplified by Arm-PCR with iRepertoire HTBI primers to construct TCR beta libraries. Starting from the raw public reads, TCRdb applied fastp trimming at Q25, assembled clones with MiXCR and retained in-frame beta chains. Rows with a matching CDR3 protein are joined into one entry that keeps the most common DNA and genes. The table for this sample lists 510,000 or so distinct CDR3 sequences; around 12% of them were counted only once. The top ten hold 8.9% of the sample. Read against the paper, the sample's time point label means: newly diagnosed GD, antithyroid drugs for less than 3 months. RNA was extracted from PBMCs in TRIzol for both TCR sequencing and RNA sequencing.

Another study also made use of these data, one on T cells in Graves' hyperthyroidism and ophthalmopathy.

Sequencing was performed on peripheral blood mononuclear cells (PBMCs), taken at new diagnosis, from a patient treated with antithyroid drugs. These receptors all stem from a woman in her 30s with Graves disease. Donor details come from another sample of the same person, matched by shared clones.

CDR3 protein: CASGDNSGEQYF. CDR3 in DNA: TGTGCCAGCGGCGACAATTCGGGCGAGCAGTACTTC. This sequence joins TRBV7-9 and TRBJ2-7; D remains unclear. CDR1 is SEHNR and CDR2 is FQNEAQ in the germline V gene (reference sequence). This CDR3 comprises 12 residues. V shed 8 bases and J shed 6 bases, with 14 bases lying between them.

This clonotype came up a few times. The chain is built from TRBV5-1 and TRBJ2-7; 12 bases are a match to TRBD2. This CDR3 region has 19 residues. Trimming removed 2 bases from V and 4 bases from J; junction bases left unmatched: 16. Germline V lookup: CDR1 SGHRS, CDR2 YFSETQ. CDR3 sequence reads: CASSFERLAGVSSTYEQYF. CDR3 DNA: TGCGCCAGCAGCTTCGAGCGACTAGCGGGAGTTTCATCTACGTACGAGCAGTACTTC.

This clonotype has a count of ten or more. The chain couples TRBV20-1 to TRBJ1-2; 7 nucleotides line up with TRBD1. Germline CDR1 is DFQATT and CDR2 is SNEGSKA (reference sequence). The CDR3 is 14 residues long. The V and J ends lost 6 bases and 6 bases, in that order; junction bases with no gene match: 13. CDR3 loop: CSAAIRDSLNGYTF. CDR3 nucleotide sequence: TGCAGTGCCGCAATCCGGGACAGCCTTAATGGCTACACCTTC.

The gene calls are TRBV10-1 and TRBJ1-1, with 7 bases lining up with TRBD1. Trimming cost V 5 bases and J 6 bases; bases outside gene matches: 6. There are 13 residues in the CDR3. From germline, CDR1 is WNHNN and CDR2 SYGVQD (reference sequence). CDR3 nucleotides: TGCGCCAGCAGTTACGACAGGGCGTCTGAAGCTTTCTTT. Translated: CASSYDRASEAFF.

The gene calls are TRBV5-4 and TRBJ2-2, with 9 positions matching TRBD2. The germline V gene encodes CDR1 SGHNT and CDR2 YYREEE (reference sequence). V trimming: 2 bases; J trimming: 4 bases; junction bases outside the gene matches: 3. The CDR3 length is 15 residues. This chain's CDR3 is CASSFGGRGTGELFF. CDR3 nucleotides: TGTGCCAGCAGCTTCGGCGGGAGGGGCACCGGGGAGCTGTTTTTT.

This clonotype was counted a few times. This rearrangement joins TRBV7-9 to TRBJ1-1; possibly TRBD1 for D (6 bases). Germline loops: CDR1 SEHNR, CDR2 FQNEAQ (reference sequence). Trimming took 7 bases from V and 1 from J, leaving 34 bases between them. This CDR3 region has 21 residues. CDR3: CASTRRPIRSVADSKNTEAFF. The CDR3 coding sequence is TGTGCCAGCACTAGGCGACCCATTCGGTCAGTAGCGGACAGTAAGAACACTGAAGCTTTCTTT.

This clonotype was detected many times. The rearrangement uses TRBV7-9 and TRBJ2-1, with 7 bases lining up with TRBD2. The V segment lost 4 bases and the J segment 0 bases; nucleotides outside the gene matches: 9. The CDR3 totals 17 residues. Germline-derived CDR1 and CDR2 are SEHNR and FQNEAQ (reference sequence). CDR3 in amino acids: CASSWGGDASSYNEQFF. The CDR3 DNA reads TGTGCCAGCAGCTGGGGGGGGGACGCGAGCTCCTACAATGAGCAGTTCTTC.

In this sample, this clonotype turned up many times. The chain has TRBV2 and TRBJ1-1, with a tentative D call TRBD1 (5 bases). This CDR3 has 15 residues. Germline V gene sequence: CDR1 SNHLY, CDR2 FYNNEI. Trimming shortened V by 7 bases and J by 4 bases, and 19 bases separated the two germline ends. DNA for the CDR3: TGTGCCAGCACCATGAAGGGGTGGGGAGGCACTGAAGCTTTCTTT. Amino acids: CASTMKGWGGTEAFF.

Ten or more counts support this clonotype. The chain is built from TRBV5-5 and TRBJ2-3; D is unclear. Germline-derived CDR1 and CDR2 are SGHKS and YYEKEE (reference sequence). The CDR3 extends over 14 amino acids. V shed 2 bases and J shed 6 bases, with 13 bases lying between them. DNA of the CDR3: TGTGCCAGCAGCTTTGGGGTTTGGATGGATACGCAGTATTTT. Protein: CASSFGVWMDTQYF.

This clonotype was seen many times. This sequence joins TRBV9 and TRBJ2-5; 7 bases fit TRBD2. The CDR3 spans 14 residues. V trimming: 0 bases; J trimming: 5 bases; junction bases outside the gene matches: 4. Germline CDR1 is SGDLS and CDR2 is YYNGEE. The CDR3 sequence: CASSVASGRETQYF. The CDR3 DNA sequence: TGTGCCAGCAGCGTAGCGTCCGGGAGGGAGACCCAGTACTTC.

The rearrangement uses TRBV20-1 and TRBJ2-7; D remains ambiguous. Germline CDR1 and CDR2: DFQATT and SNEGSKA (reference sequence). There are 14 residues in the CDR3. The V and J ends lost 3 bases and 3 bases respectively, with 15 bases between them. The CDR3 region is CSARSEVGLYEQYF. The CDR3 region has the DNA TGCAGTGCTAGGTCGGAAGTCGGGCTCTACGAGCAGTACTTC.